The 5 T cell receptor beta chains listed next were all sequenced from one sample in a study of T cells in Graves' hyperthyroidism and ophthalmopathy. RNA transcripts served as the template for amplifying TCR beta CDR3 regions. The HTBI primer set drove a first-round RT-PCR of the TCR CDR3. TCRdb reprocessed the multiplex PCR reads via MiXCR and lists one record per CDR3 protein. The data hold around 290,000 distinct CDR3 sequences, with about 13% observed a single time. The sequencing sample was made of blood. The receptors derive from a woman aged 35 to 49 with Graves' hyperthyroidism.

This clonotype was detected a few times. V and J are TRBV5-1 and TRBJ2-7; D not resolved. Trimming took 4 bases from V and 2 from J, leaving 16 bases between them. The CDR3 sequence is 15 residues long. CDR1 SGHRS and CDR2 YFSETQ come from the germline V gene. CDR3 in DNA: TGCGCCAGCAGCCGTCTGATATCGGATACCTACGAGCAGTACTTC. Its translation is CASSRLISDTYEQYF.

This clonotype has a handful of counts. The chain combines TRBV5-6 with TRBJ1-2, with D hard to call. There are 15 residues in the CDR3. Germline CDR1 is SGHDT and CDR2 is YYEEEE. V was cut by 4 bases and J by 0 bases, with 13 bases left in between. The CDR3: CASSLLAPANYGYTF. The CDR3 DNA reads as TGTGCCAGCAGCCTGCTAGCGCCTGCTAACTATGGCTACACCTTC.

This clonotype has ten or more counts. The V gene is TRBV7-9, the J gene TRBJ1-4; no clear D. CDR3 length: 13 residues. Germline-derived CDR1 and CDR2 are SEHNR and FQNEAQ (reference sequence). V was shortened by 2 bases and J by 4 bases, with 5 bases between the two germline ends. The chain's CDR3 is CASSLRHNEKLFF. The CDR3 region has the DNA TGTGCCAGCAGCTTACGGCATAATGAAAAACTGTTTTTT.

The table lists this clonotype with many counts. The chain combines TRBV28 with TRBJ1-2, with D possibly being TRBD1 (6 bases). Trimming left V 2 bases short and J 4 bases short, with 14 bases between. The V gene's germline CDR1 is MDHEN and CDR2 SYDVKM. The CDR3 consists of 15 residues. For the CDR3, the DNA is TGTGCCAGCAGTTTAAAAGGGGGGGAACTCTATGGCTACACCTTC. This encodes CASSLKGGELYGYTF.

This clonotype was seen ten or more times. The V gene is TRBV18, the J gene TRBJ1-2; unclear D gene. V was trimmed by 3 bases and J by 2 bases, leaving 7 bases between them. The germline V gene has CDR1 KGHSH and CDR2 LQKENI. This CDR3 has 13 amino acids. In nucleotides, the CDR3 is TGTGCCAGCTCACCTGCTACCAACTATGGCTACACCTTC. Residues: CASSPATNYGYTF.